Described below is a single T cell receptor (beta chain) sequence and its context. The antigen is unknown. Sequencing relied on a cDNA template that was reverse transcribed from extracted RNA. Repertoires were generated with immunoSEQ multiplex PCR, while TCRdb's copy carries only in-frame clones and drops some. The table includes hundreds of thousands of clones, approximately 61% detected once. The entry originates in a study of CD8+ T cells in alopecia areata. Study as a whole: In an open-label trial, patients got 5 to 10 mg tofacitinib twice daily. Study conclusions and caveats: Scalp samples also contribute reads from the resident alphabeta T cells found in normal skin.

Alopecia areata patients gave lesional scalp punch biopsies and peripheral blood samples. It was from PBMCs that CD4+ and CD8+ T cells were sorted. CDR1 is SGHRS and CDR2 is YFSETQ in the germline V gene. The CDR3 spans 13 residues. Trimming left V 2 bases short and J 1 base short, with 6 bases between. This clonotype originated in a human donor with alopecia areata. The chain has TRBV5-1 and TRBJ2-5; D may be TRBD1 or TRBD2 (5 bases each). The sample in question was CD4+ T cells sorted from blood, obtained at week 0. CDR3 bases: TGCGCCAGCAGCTTCGGGGCCCAAGAGACCCAGTACTTC. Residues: CASSFGAQETQYF.